The sample holds a few counts of the clone carrying this TCR beta chain. Its antigen remains unidentified. Source material for naive CD8 libraries was roughly 18,000 to 1,000,000 sorted cells, with 10%, 30% or 50% RNA. Isolation of naive CD8 T cells was achieved by sorting on a CD8+CD4-CCR7+CD45RA+ phenotype. Germline-derived CDR1 and CDR2 are SGHNT and YYREEE (reference sequence). This CDR3 contains 14 residues. V dropped 3 bases and J dropped 7 bases, with 13 bases sitting between them. Each CDR3 protein gets one entry after TCRdb re-called the PCR reads with MiXCR. The table records about half a million distinct CDR3 sequences, around a fifth of them present only once. This specimen belongs to a study of molecular identifiers for immune sequencing clone quantification. Broader study findings: Over 99% of CMV-specific effector molecules, but under 1% of naive ones, were in clones above 20 copies.

The sample taken for sequencing was naive CD8+ T cells from blood, with Jurkat cell RNA spiked in. Stated subset: FACS-sorted CD8+CD4-CCR7+CD45RA+ naive T cells. The TCR originated in a human donor in good health. Some libraries in this study had Jurkat cell RNA spiked in. The V and J genes are TRBV5-4 and TRBJ1-4; TRBD1 might be the D (5 bases). The CDR3 reads CASSSTGYSEKLFF. DNA of the CDR3: TGTGCCAGCAGCTCCACAGGATACTCTGAAAAACTGTTTTTT.